The 10 T cell receptor beta chains given below trace back to one sample, sequenced in a study of T cell therapy after organ transplantation. The data were produced by immunoSEQ multiplex PCR, yet TCRdb's version contains in-frame clones alone and is incomplete. In the table there are fewer than 25,000 clones, around 84% of which are singletons. Their specific antigens are unknown. Time point described: 20-29 weeks after completion of therapy. Sequencing was performed on CD8+ T cells from blood, taken after autologous CMV-specific T cell therapy. Receptors were obtained from a human patient who had received a solid organ transplant and had CMV disease. The T cells may come from the graft donor.

The chain recombines TRBV18 with TRBJ2-1; D might be TRBD1 (5 bases). The CDR3 extends over 16 amino acids. V gave up 2 bases and J gave up 0 bases, with 11 bases separating them. Germline CDR1 and CDR2: KGHSH and LQKENI. DNA of the CDR3: TGTGCCAGCTCACCAAGGGGTGAGAGCTCCTACAATGAGCAGTTCTTC. Its translation is CASSPRGESSYNEQFF.

This clone was picked up a small number of times. The J gene is TRBJ2-7, the V gene TRBV28; 9 bases agree with TRBD1. The CDR3 is made up of 14 amino acids. The V gene's germline CDR1 is MDHEN and CDR2 SYDVKM. With 2 bases clipped from V and 6 bases from J, the junction kept 5 bases outside the gene matches. CDR3 in amino acids: CASSLKGQGIEQYF. As DNA, the CDR3 is TGTGCCAGCAGTTTAAAGGGACAGGGAATCGAGCAGTACTTC.

This chain joins TRBV7-8 and TRBJ2-3; no firm D call. V lost 1 base to trimming and J lost 6 bases, with 8 bases between them. CDR1 and CDR2 (germline): SGHVS, FQNEAQ. CDR3 length equals 13 residues. The CDR3 coding sequence is TGTGCCAGCAGCTTAGTAGGGTGGGATACGCAGTATTTT. This codes for CASSLVGWDTQYF. The entire variable domain, with the rest obtained from reference TRBV7-8 and TRBJ2-3, is as follows: GAGVSQSPRYKVAKRGQDVALRCDPISGHVSLFWYQQALGQGPEFLTYFQNEAQLDKSGLPSDRFFAERPEGSVSTLKIQRTQQEDSAVYLCASSLVGWDTQYFGPGTRLTVL.

The chain couples TRBV7-2 to TRBJ2-7, with D possibly being TRBD1 (7 bases). This CDR3 is 14 amino acids long. Trimming took off 5 bases at V and 3 bases at J, with 14 bases between the two ends. The germline V gene has CDR1 SGHTA and CDR2 FQGNSA. The CDR3: CASSPGGLIYEQYF. The CDR3 bases are TGTGCCAGCAGCCCAGGGGGACTTATCTACGAGCAGTACTTC.

The gene calls are TRBV7-2 and TRBJ2-7, with a weak D call TRBD1 (6 bases). V gave up 1 base and J gave up 3 bases, with 16 bases separating them. Germline V gives CDR1 SGHTA, CDR2 FQGNSA. There are 16 residues in the CDR3. The CDR3 region is CASSLVVWGHLYEQYF. CDR3 DNA: TGTGCCAGCAGCTTAGTGGTATGGGGGCACCTCTACGAGCAGTACTTC.

V gene TRBV30 combines with J gene TRBJ1-1; D possibly corresponds to TRBD1 (5 bases). Trimming stripped 2 bases from V and 1 base from J, with 17 bases between. There are 16 residues in the CDR3. Germline values: CDR1 GTSNPN, CDR2 SVGIG (reference sequence). CDR3: CAWSSVLGPENTEAFF. The DNA for the CDR3 is TGTGCCTGGAGTTCAGTTCTGGGGCCGGAGAACACTGAAGCTTTCTTT.

The V call is TRBV5-6, the J call TRBJ1-1; weak D call: TRBD1 (6 bases). The CDR3 has 13 amino acids. Trimming stripped 4 bases from V and 8 bases from J, with 15 bases between. Germline CDR1 SGHDT, CDR2 YYEEEE. CDR3 in amino acids: CASSLDRPPEAFF. CDR3 nucleotide sequence: TGTGCCAGCAGCCTCGACAGGCCGCCCGAAGCTTTCTTT.

The chain combines TRBV27 with TRBJ2-1; 10 bases align to TRBD2. This CDR3 contains 14 residues. Germline loops: CDR1 MNHEY, CDR2 SMNVEV (reference sequence). The J segment lost 7 bases and the V segment lost 5 bases, leaving 5 bases of the junction unmatched. The CDR3 nucleotides are TGTGCCAGCAGTCGAGCGGGGGGGCCTAATGAGCAGTTCTTC. Its translation: CASSRAGGPNEQFF.

The V and J genes are TRBV19 and TRBJ2-7; no clear D. The CDR3 loop spans 13 amino acids. V was clipped by 3 bases and J by 3 bases, with 9 bases between them. Looked up from germline, CDR1 is LNHDA and CDR2 is SQIVND (reference sequence). Here the CDR3 DNA reads TGTGCCAGTAGTATCGGCCAGCACTACGAGCAGTACTTC. Protein sequence: CASSIGQHYEQYF. The entire variable domain, with the rest obtained from reference TRBV19 and TRBJ2-7, is as follows: DGGITQSPKYLFRKEGQNVTLSCEQNLNHDAMYWYRQDPGQGLRLIYYSQIVNDFQKGDIAEGYSVSREKKESFPLTVTSAQKNPTAFYLCASSIGQHYEQYFGPGTRLTVT.

The rearrangement joins TRBV6-6 to TRBJ2-2; 7 bases fit TRBD1. V lost 5 bases and J lost 0; bases outside the gene matches: 3. The CDR3 spans 15 residues. Germline lookup yields CDR1 MNHNY and CDR2 SVGAGI (reference sequence). In nucleotides, the CDR3 is TGTGCCAGCAGTACAGGGGATTCGAACACCGGGGAGCTGTTTTTT. Protein sequence: CASSTGDSNTGELFF.